This T cell receptor (beta chain) was retrieved from a study of cytomegalovirus exposure and HLA in healthy donors. The wider study: One earlier analysis, a look at about 179 million T cells, found 100 million to 130 million unique TCR beta sequences. Notes on the study in general: In an earlier analysis, most TCR beta V segments were productive about 90% or about 30% of the time. TCR beta sequences reportedly predicted most subjects' HLA-A and HLA-B alleles accurately. A few CMV-associated chains were confirmed in vitro to be specific for CMV antigens.

Primers included in the PCR were 60 Vbeta and 13 Jbeta primers. The table came from immunoSEQ multiplex PCR; TCRdb's copy has only in-frame clones and leaves some out. The data hold approximately 94,000 clones, with 76% observed a single time. CDR1 and CDR2 (germline): MNHEY, SMNVEV (reference sequence). This CDR3 contains 15 residues. J was trimmed by 7 bases and V by 5 bases; bases with no gene match: 3. With regard to this clone: Its antigen remains unidentified.

Source material: PBMCs. This chain links TRBV27 with TRBJ1-6; TRBD1 matches 12 bases. The sequence came from a young man in good health and CMV-seropositive. The CDR3: CASSPGTGGNSPLHF. The CDR3 DNA is TGTGCCAGCAGTCCAGGGACAGGGGGCAATTCACCCCTCCACTTT.